A few counts support the clone carrying this TCR beta chain. Its target is unknown. This sample stems from a study of T-cell reconstitution after alpha-beta-depleted transplantation in children. Regarding the study as a whole: Two months or so post-transplant, alpha-beta T cells reportedly derived from several hundred expanded graft clones.

Library preparation (for TCRbeta) was performed with unique molecular identifiers. In TCRdb, the PCR reads were re-called with MiXCR into one record per CDR3 protein. The sample lists hundreds of thousands of distinct CDR3 sequences, about 25% occurring once. The TCR sequence derives from a girl aged 2 to 9 with Fanconi anemia, due to receive a stem cell transplant. This sample comprised PBMCs, obtained before TCRalphabeta/CD19-depleted stem cell transplant.

CDR3 amino acids: CSALAGVGYEQYF. CDR3 DNA sequence: TGCAGCGCCCTAGCGGGAGTGGGGTACGAGCAGTACTTC. This chain connects TRBV29-1 to TRBJ2-7; 10 bases are a match to TRBD2. Germline-derived CDR1 and CDR2 are SQVTM and ANQGSEA. CDR3 length: 13 amino acids. J lost 4 bases, V lost 7 bases, and 7 bases had no gene match.